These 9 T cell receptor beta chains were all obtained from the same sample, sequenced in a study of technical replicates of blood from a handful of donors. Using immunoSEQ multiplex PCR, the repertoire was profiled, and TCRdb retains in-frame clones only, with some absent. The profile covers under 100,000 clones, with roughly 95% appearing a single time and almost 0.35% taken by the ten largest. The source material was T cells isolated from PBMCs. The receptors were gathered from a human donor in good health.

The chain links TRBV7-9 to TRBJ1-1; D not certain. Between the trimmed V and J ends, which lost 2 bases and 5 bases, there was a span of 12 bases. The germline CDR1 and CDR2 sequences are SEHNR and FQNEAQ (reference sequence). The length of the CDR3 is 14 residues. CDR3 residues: CASSLTGDGTEAFF. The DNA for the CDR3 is TGTGCCAGCAGCTTAACCGGGGATGGGACTGAAGCTTTCTTT. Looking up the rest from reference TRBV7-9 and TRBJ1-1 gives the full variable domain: DTGVSQNPRHKITKRGQNVTFRCDPISEHNRLYWYRQTLGQGPEFLTYFQNEAQLEKSRLLSDRFSAERPKGSFSTLEIQRTEQGDSAMYLCASSLTGDGTEAFFGQGTRLTVV.

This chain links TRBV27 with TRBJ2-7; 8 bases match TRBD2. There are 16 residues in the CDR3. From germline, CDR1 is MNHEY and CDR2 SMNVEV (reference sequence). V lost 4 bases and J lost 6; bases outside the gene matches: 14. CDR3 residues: CASSSLGVAGMGEQYF. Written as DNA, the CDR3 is TGTGCCAGCAGTTCACTGGGGGTAGCGGGAATGGGCGAGCAGTACTTC.

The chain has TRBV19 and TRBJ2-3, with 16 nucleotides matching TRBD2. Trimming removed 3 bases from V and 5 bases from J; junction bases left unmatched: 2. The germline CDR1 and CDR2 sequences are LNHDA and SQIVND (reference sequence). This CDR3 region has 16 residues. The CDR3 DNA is TGTGCCAGTAGTATGGGACTAGCGGGAGGGAAAGATACGCAGTATTTT. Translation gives CASSMGLAGGKDTQYF.

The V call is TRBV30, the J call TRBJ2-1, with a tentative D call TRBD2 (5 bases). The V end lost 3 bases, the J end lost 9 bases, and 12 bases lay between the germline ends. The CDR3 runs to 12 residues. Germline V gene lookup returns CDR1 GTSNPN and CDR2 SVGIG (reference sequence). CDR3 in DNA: TGTGCCTGGAGGAGGGAGTACGTTGAGCAGTTCTTC. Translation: CAWRREYVEQFF.

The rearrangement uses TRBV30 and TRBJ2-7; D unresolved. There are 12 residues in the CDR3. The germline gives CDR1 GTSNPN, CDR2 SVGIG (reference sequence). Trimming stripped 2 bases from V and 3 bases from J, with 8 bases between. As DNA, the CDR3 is TGTGCCTGGAGTCGGAGACTCTACGAGCAGTACTTC. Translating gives CAWSRRLYEQYF.

The CDR3, as DNA: TGTGCCAGCAGCTCCGCACAGGTTACCTCCTACGAGCAGTACTTC. This gives the protein CASSSAQVTSYEQYF. This rearrangement joins TRBV7-9 to TRBJ2-7; possible D gene TRBD1, 5 bases. V lost 4 bases and J lost 0, with 13 bases in between. Germline V gives CDR1 SEHNR, CDR2 FQNEAQ (reference sequence). The CDR3 length is 15 residues. The variable domain in full, completed from reference TRBV7-9 and TRBJ2-7, reads DTGVSQNPRHKITKRGQNVTFRCDPISEHNRLYWYRQTLGQGPEFLTYFQNEAQLEKSRLLSDRFSAERPKGSFSTLEIQRTEQGDSAMYLCASSSAQVTSYEQYFGPGTRLTVT.

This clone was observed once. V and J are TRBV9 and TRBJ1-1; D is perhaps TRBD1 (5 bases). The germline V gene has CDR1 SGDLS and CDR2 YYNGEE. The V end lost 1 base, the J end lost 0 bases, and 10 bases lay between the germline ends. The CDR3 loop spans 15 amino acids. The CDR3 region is CASSVYWDLNTEAFF. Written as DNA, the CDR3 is TGTGCCAGCAGCGTATACTGGGACTTGAACACTGAAGCTTTCTTT.

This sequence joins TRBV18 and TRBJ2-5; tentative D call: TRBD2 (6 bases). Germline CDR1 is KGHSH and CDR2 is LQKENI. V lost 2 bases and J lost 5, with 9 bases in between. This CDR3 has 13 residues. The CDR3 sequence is CASSPTEGETQYF. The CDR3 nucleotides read TGTGCCAGCTCACCAACGGAGGGGGAGACCCAGTACTTC.

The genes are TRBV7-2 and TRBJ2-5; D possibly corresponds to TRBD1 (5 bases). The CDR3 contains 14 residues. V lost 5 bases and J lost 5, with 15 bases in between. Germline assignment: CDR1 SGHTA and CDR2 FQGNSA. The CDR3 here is CASSAAQGGETQYF. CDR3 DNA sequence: TGTGCCAGCAGCGCAGCCCAGGGTGGGGAGACCCAGTACTTC.